This T cell receptor beta chain appears in the sequencing data of a study of blood T cell repertoires in COVID-19. This clone appeared a single time. V lost 6 bases and J lost 5; bases outside the gene matches: 4. The CDR3 has 15 residues. Germline V gene lookup returns CDR1 MNHEY and CDR2 SVGAGI. The repertoire was sequenced with immunoSEQ multiplex PCR; TCRdb's copy has only in-frame clones and lacks some. This sample has approximately 200,000 clones, with 84% found just once. The genes are TRBV6-5 and TRBJ2-3; TRBD2 matches 14 bases. The clonotype originates from a woman aged 55 to 70 with acute or convalescent COVID-19. Sequencing was carried out using peripheral blood. The CDR3 DNA reads TGTGCCAGCAGCCGGACTAGCGGGGGGAAAGATACGCAGTATTTT. Its protein is CASSRTSGGKDTQYF.